This TCR beta chain was sequenced during a study of tumor-infiltrating lymphocytes in primary liver carcinoma. Study-level findings and limits: Significantly greater top-250-clone fractions characterized tumors relative to blood (p = 0.039). Just around 7-25% of top clones spanned all five tumor regions.

Only a few counts were recorded for this clonotype. Its antigen remains unidentified. Germline loops: CDR1 ENHRY, CDR2 SYGVKD. The CDR3 has 14 amino acids. The roughly 19-32 mg bulk tissue piece was not sorted before simultaneous RNA and DNA extraction. Tumor samples were assessed, and every one had over 85% viable tumor cells. Synthesis of TCR beta cDNA was carried out from 500 ng total RNA with a constant-region primer. Each TCR beta library was derived from three nested multiplex PCR rounds that employed slightly modified ARM-PCR. Two initial PCR rounds of ten to eleven cycles each paired TRBV1-TRBV30 forward primers with a C-beta reverse primer. A single record per CDR3 protein comes from TCRdb applying MiXCR to the multiplex PCR reads. The table lists 100,000 or so distinct CDR3 sequences, roughly 85% of them singletons.

Sequenced sample: liver tumor tissue from sampling region 3. Subset here: tumor region T3, left-lateral pole. The chain is built from TRBV10-3 and TRBJ2-3; the match to TRBD2 covers 7 bases. This TCR was recovered from a man aged 40-55 years with primary liver carcinoma and hepatitis B virus infection. Written as DNA, the CDR3 is TGTACCACTGGGGCGGGGGTGGTCACAGATACGCAGTATTTT. This codes for CTTGAGVVTDTQYF.